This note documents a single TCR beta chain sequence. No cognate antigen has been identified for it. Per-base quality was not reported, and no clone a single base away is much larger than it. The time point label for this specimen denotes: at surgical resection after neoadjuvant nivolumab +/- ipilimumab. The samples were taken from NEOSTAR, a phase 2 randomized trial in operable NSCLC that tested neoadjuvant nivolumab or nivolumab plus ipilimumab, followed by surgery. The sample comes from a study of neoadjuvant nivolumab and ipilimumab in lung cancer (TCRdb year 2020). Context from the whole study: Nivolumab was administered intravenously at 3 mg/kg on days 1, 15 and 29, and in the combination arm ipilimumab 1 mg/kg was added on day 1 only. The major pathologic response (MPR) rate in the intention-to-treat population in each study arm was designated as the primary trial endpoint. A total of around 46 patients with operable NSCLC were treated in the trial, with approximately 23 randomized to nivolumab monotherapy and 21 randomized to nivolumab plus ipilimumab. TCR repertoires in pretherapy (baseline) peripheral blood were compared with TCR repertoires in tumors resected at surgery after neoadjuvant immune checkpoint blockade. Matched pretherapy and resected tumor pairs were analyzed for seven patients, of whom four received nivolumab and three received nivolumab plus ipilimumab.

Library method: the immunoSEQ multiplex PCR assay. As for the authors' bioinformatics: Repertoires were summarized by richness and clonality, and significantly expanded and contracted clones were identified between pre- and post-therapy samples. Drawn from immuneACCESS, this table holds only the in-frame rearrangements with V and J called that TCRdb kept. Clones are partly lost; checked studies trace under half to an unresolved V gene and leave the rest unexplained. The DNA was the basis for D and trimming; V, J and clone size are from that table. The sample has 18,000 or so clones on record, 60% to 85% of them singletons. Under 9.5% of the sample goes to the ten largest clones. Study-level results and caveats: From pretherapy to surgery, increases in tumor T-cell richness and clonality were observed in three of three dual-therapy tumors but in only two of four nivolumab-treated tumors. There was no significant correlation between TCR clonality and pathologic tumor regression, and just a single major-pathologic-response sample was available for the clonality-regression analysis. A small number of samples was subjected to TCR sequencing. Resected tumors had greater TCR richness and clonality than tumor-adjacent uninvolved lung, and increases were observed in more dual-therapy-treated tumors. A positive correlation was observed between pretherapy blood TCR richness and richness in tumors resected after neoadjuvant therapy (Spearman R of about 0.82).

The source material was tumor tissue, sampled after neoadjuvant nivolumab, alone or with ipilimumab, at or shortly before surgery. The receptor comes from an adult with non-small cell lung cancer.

The nucleotide sequence is given as TGCGCCAGCTGTAGGGGGGACCACCACCAAGAGACCCAGTACTTC. Translated, this gives CASCRGDHHQETQYF. The receptor chain draws on TRBV5-1 and TRBJ2-5; the D region is possibly TRBD1 or TRBD2, each matching across 6 bases. The germline V gene gives CDR1 as SGHRS and CDR2 as YFSETQ. V sheds 7 bases and J sheds 0 bases, leaving 16 bases between their ends. Including cysteine and phenylalanine, the CDR3 has 15 amino acids. The kept DNA is CDR3 alone, 45 bases in frame from the first base.